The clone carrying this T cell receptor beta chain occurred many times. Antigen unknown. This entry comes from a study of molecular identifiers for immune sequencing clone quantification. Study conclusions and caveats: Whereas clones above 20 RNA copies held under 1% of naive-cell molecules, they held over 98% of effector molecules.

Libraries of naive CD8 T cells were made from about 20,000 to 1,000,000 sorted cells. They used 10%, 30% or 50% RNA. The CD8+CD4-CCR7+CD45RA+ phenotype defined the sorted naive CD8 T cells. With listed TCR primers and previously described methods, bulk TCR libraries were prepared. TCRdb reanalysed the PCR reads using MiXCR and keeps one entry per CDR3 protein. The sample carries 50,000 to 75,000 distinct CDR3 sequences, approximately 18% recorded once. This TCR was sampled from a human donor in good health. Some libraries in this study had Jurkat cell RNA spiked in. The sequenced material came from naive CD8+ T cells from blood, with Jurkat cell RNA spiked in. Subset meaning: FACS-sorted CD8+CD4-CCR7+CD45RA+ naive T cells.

Here the CDR3 DNA reads TGTGCCAGCAGCTTGCAGGGGCTCTCAGATACGCAGTATTTT. This gives the protein CASSLQGLSDTQYF. The chain carries TRBV5-5 and TRBJ2-3, with D perhaps TRBD1 (6 bases). The CDR3 sequence is 14 residues long. The germline V gene has CDR1 SGHKS and CDR2 YYEKEE (reference sequence). V lost 1 base, J lost 4 bases, and 10 bases lay in between.